This T cell receptor (beta chain) appears in the sequencing data of a study of T-cell memory formation after mild COVID-19. Overall study findings and caveats: The pre-infection memory compartment contained some responding clones, suggesting cross-reactive memory joined.

Comment on this clonotype: The antigen remains unidentified.

With 4 bases clipped from V and 0 bases from J, the junction kept 5 bases outside the gene matches. Per the germline V gene, CDR1 is SGHRS and CDR2 is YFSETQ. CDR3 length: 15 residues. The 5'RACE method, run with constant-segment primers, produced TCR alpha and TCR beta cDNA libraries (carrying sample barcodes and UMIs). TCRdb reprocessed the 5' RACE reads with MiXCR, giving one entry per CDR3 protein. The table includes fewer than 350,000 distinct CDR3 sequences, 15% to 20% detected once. Sequencing was carried out using PBMCs or a T cell subset sorted from them (not recorded which). The receptor comes from a man aged 18-30 years who had mild COVID-19 (a few samples of this study predate the infection). Cell type and time point are not known. The J gene is TRBJ2-3, the V gene TRBV5-1, with TRBD1 matching over 7 bases. CDR3 nucleotides: TGCGCCAGCAGCCAGGGACAGACTAGCACAGATACGCAGTATTTT. Its translation is CASSQGQTSTDTQYF.